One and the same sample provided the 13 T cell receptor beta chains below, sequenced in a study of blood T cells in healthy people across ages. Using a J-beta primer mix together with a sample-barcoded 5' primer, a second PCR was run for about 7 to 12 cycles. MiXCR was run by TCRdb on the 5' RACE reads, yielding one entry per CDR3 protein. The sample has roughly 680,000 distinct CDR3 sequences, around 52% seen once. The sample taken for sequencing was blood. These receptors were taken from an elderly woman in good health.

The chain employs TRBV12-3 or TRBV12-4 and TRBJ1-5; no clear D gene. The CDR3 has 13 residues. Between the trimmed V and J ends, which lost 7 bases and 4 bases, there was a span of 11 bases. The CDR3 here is CASTGDPNQPQHF. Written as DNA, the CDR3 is TGTGCCAGCACCGGGGATCCTAATCAGCCCCAGCATTTT.

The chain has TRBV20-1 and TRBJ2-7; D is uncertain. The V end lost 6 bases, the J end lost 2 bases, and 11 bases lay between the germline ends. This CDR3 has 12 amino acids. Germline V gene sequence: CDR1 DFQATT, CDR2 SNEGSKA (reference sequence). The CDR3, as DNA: TGCAGTGCAGAAGGAGCACCCTACGAGCAGTACTTC. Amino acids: CSAEGAPYEQYF.

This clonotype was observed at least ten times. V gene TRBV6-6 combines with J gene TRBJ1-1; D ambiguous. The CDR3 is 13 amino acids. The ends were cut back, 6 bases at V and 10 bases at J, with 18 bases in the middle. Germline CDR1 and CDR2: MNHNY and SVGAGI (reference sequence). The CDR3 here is CASSNVDGAGAFF. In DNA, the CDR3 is TGTGCCAGCAGCAACGTGGATGGAGCAGGAGCTTTCTTT.

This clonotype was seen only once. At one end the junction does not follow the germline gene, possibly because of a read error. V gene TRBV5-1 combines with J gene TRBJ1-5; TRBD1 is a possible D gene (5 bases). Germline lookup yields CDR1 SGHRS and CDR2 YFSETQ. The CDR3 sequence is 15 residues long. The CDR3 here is CTSSLWAQPGEPQHF. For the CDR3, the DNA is TGCACCAGCAGCTTGTGGGCACAGCCGGGGGAGCCCCAGCATTTT.

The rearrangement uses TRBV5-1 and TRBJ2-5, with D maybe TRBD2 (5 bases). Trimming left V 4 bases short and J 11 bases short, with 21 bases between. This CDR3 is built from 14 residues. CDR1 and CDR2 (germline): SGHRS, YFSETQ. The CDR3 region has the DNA TGCGCCAGCAGCCGCCGGACTGGGATAAATGAGCAGTACTTC. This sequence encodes CASSRRTGINEQYF.

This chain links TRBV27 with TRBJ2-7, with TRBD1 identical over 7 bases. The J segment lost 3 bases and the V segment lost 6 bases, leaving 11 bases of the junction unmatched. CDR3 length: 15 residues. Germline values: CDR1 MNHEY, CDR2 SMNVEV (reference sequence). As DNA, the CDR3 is TGTGCCAGCAGAGAAGTAGCTGACAGGGACTACGAGCAGTACTTC. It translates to CASREVADRDYEQYF.

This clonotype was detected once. CDR3 in amino acids: CASSQGAPGQMNNEQFF. In DNA form, the CDR3 reads TGTGCCAGCAGCCAAGGCGCACCGGGACAGATGAACAATGAGCAGTTCTTC. The gene calls are TRBV3-1 and TRBJ2-1; 7 bases match TRBD1. This CDR3 is built from 17 residues. The V and J ends lost 1 base and 5 bases, in that order; junction bases with no gene match: 11. The germline gives CDR1 LGHDT, CDR2 YNNKEL (reference sequence).

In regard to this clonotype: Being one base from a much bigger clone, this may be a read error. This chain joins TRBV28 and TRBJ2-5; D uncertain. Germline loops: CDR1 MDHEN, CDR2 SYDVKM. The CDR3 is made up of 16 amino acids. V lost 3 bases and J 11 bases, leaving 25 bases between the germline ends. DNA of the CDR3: TGTGCCAGCAGTTTCTCGGCAGGACCTAAGGTCAATGAGCAGTACTTC. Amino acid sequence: CASSFSAGPKVNEQYF.

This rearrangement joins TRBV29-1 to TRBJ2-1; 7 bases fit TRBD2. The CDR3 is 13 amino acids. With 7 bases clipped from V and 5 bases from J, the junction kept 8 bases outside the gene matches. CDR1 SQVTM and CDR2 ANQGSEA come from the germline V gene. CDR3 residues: CSGLGTTHNEQFF. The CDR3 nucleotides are TGCAGCGGCCTCGGGACTACCCACAATGAGCAGTTCTTC.

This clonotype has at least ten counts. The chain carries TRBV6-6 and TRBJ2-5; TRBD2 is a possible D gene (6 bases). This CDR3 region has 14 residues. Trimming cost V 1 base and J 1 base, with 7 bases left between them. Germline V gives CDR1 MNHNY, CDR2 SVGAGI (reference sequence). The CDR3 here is CASSYWEVQETQYF. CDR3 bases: TGTGCCAGCAGTTACTGGGAGGTCCAAGAGACCCAGTACTTC.

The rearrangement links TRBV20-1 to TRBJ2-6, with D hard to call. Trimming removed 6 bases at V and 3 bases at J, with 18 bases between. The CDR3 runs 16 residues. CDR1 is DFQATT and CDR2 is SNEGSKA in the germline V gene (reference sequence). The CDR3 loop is CSADSTSMHGANVLTF. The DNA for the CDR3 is TGCAGTGCCGACTCCACTTCGATGCATGGGGCCAACGTCCTGACTTTC.

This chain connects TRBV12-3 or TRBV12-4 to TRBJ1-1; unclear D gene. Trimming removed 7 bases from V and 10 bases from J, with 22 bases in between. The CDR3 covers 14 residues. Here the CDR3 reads CASNFYSPSDGAFF. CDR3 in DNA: TGTGCCAGCAATTTCTACAGCCCAAGTGACGGAGCTTTCTTT.

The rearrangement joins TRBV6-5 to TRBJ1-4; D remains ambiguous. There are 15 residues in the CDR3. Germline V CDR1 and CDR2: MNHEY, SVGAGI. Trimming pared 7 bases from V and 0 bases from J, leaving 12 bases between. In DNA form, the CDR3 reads TGTGCCAGCAAGAAAGACGGTGCAACTAATGAAAAACTGTTTTTT. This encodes CASKKDGATNEKLFF.